Sequencing of this T cell receptor (beta chain) was carried out in a study of graft-versus-host responses after intestinal transplantation. Study information: Recipients got multivisceral, liver-intestinal, or isolated intestinal transplants. Recipients uniformly received anti-thymocyte globulin induction, followed by tacrolimus and steroids for roughly 3 years.

A note on this clone: Antigen specificity is unknown.

TCRdb's copy holds only in-frame clones and misses some; the assay was immunoSEQ multiplex PCR. The sample contains about 96,000 clones, approximately 90% of which appear only once. The CDR3 sequence is 18 residues long. Germline values: CDR1 SGHRS, CDR2 YFSETQ. V lost 4 bases and J 1 base, leaving 18 bases between the germline ends. The chain combines TRBV5-1 with TRBJ2-6, with D possibly matching TRBD1 (5 bases). The sequence was collected from a human donor who received an intestinal transplant. The material was unstimulated CD4+ T cells sorted from spleen or lymph node cells, obtained before intestinal transplant. This CDR3 reads CASSGGQIVESGANVLTF. DNA for the CDR3: TGCGCCAGCAGCGGCGGACAAATCGTCGAGTCTGGGGCCAACGTCCTGACTTTC.